One sample yielded the 6 T cell receptor beta chains listed below, sequenced in a study of blood T cell repertoires in COVID-19. TCRdb's copy holds only in-frame clones and misses some; the assay was immunoSEQ multiplex PCR. The profile covers about 120,000 clones, with roughly four fifths appearing a single time and about 12% taken by the ten largest. The sequencing input was peripheral blood. The receptors stem from a human donor in a cohort sampled during active COVID-19.

This clone was observed a handful of times. V and J are TRBV5-5 and TRBJ2-7; 8 positions match TRBD2. Trimming cost V 4 bases and J 3 bases; bases outside gene matches: 6. This CDR3 comprises 14 residues. Germline assignment: CDR1 SGHKS and CDR2 YYEKEE (reference sequence). The CDR3, as DNA: TGTGCCAGCAGCGTAACCGGGACTAGCTACGAGCAGTACTTC. It translates to CASSVTGTSYEQYF.

This clone was seen only a few times. The rearrangement joins TRBV4-3 to TRBJ1-3; no clear D gene. The CDR3 runs 17 residues. V shed 0 bases and J shed 0 bases, with 12 bases lying between them. The V gene's germline CDR1 is LGHNA and CDR2 YSLEER. DNA of the CDR3: TGCGCCAGCAGCCAAGATCGAGTGATGAGCTCTGGAAACACCATATATTTT. As protein: CASSQDRVMSSGNTIYF.

The CDR3 spells CASSRQAGAEAFF. CDR3 nucleotide sequence: TGTGCCAGCAGCCGACAGGCCGGAGCCGAAGCTTTCTTT. V gene TRBV12-3 or TRBV12-4 combines with J gene TRBJ1-1; the D gene is possibly TRBD1 (6 bases). V dropped 6 bases and J dropped 8 bases, with 16 bases sitting between them. The CDR3 is made up of 13 amino acids.

The J gene is TRBJ1-2, the V gene TRBV7-2; perhaps TRBD1 as D (5 bases). Trimming left V 1 base short and J 4 bases short, with 10 bases between. From germline, CDR1 is SGHTA and CDR2 FQGNSA. There are 14 residues in the CDR3. CDR3 DNA sequence: TGTGCCAGCAGCTTAGGGGGCGGGGGCTATGGCTACACCTTC. Translating gives CASSLGGGGYGYTF.

This clone showed up just once. As DNA, the CDR3 is TGTGCCAGCAGTCTCACAGGGTATCAGCCCCAGCATTTT. The encoded protein is CASSLTGYQPQHF. V usage is TRBV28 and J usage is TRBJ1-5; D perhaps matches TRBD1 (6 bases). CDR3 length: 13 amino acids. Germline V CDR1 and CDR2: MDHEN, SYDVKM. Trimming pared 5 bases from V and 5 bases from J, leaving 10 bases between.

V usage is TRBV6-6 and J usage is TRBJ1-2; maybe TRBD1 (6 bases). V was trimmed by 5 bases and J by 8 bases, leaving 12 bases between them. Looked up from germline, CDR1 is MNHNY and CDR2 is SVGAGI (reference sequence). The CDR3 contains 12 residues. CDR3: CASSGPGDGYTF. The DNA for the CDR3 is TGTGCCAGCAGTGGGCCAGGGGACGGCTACACCTTC.